This T cell receptor (beta chain) was recorded in a study of Graves' ophthalmopathy and Graves' hyperthyroidism. The overall study: Before any treatment, peripheral blood was taken at the initial diagnosis.

Points from the study as a whole: Discrimination between ophthalmopathy and stable hyperthyroidism by a 13-signature model showed 87.88% sensitivity and over 70% specificity. Most thyroid-expanded clonotypes exceeding 0.001 frequency were also found in blood.

RNA transcripts were the template, and TCR beta CDR3 regions were amplified from them. The workflow started with a first-round RT-PCR run with HTBI primers and then moved on to a second-round multiplex PCR. Each CDR3 protein is one row after TCRdb ran MiXCR on the multiplex PCR reads. This sample has hundreds of thousands of distinct CDR3 sequences, with about two fifths found just once. PBMCs were isolated by Ficoll-Paque density gradient centrifugation, using roughly 11 ml of fresh peripheral blood as the starting material. CDR1 is SQVTM and CDR2 is ANQGSEA in the germline V gene. There are 12 residues in the CDR3. The V gene lost 4 bases and the J gene lost 4 bases, with 9 bases spanning the gap. This clonotype was seen ten or more times. Its specificity is unknown.

Source material: peripheral blood. This chain links TRBV29-1 with TRBJ2-3, with D perhaps matching TRBD1 or TRBD2 (6 bases each). This receptor was taken from an adult man with Graves' ophthalmopathy. The CDR3 nucleotides read TGCAGCGTTGTTGGGGGGCCAGATACGCAGTATTTT. Protein: CSVVGGPDTQYF.